This T cell receptor beta chain originates from a study of CD4 T cells in relation to SARS-CoV-2 and coronaviruses (dated by TCRdb to the early 2020s). For context, the study as a whole: In the ViraFEST assay, PBMCs were cultured with antigen for 9 to 10 days, after which TCR beta CDR3s were sequenced to identify antigen-specific clonal expansions. Across all 12 patients in the convalescent cohort, the median age was roughly 40 years, with a range of roughly 20 to 75 years. Among the roughly twelve convalescent patients, 8 males and 4 females were included, and two of the subjects were Hispanic. Shared crossreactive spike epitopes were mapped to their HLA restriction using patient-derived lymphoblastoid cell lines. Memory CD4+ T cell crossreactivity between SARS-CoV-2 and common cold coronavirus spike proteins was assessed at the TCR clonotype level in the study. Samples from three pre-COVID donors and the naive versus memory experiments were sequenced with the Adaptive Biotechnologies TCR-sequencing kit; other data were Illumina-based. A different, Illumina-based TCR-beta assay was used to sequence expansion assays from other donors in the study. Overall study outcomes, separate from this receptor: Naive versus memory sequencing indicated that memory recall responses, rather than primary responses primed during culture, are detected by the assay. Because no donor provided both pre-pandemic and post-infection samples, tracing the source of pre-existing responses was limited. Small numbers of patients and of tested TCRs were a limitation of the study. Since the crossreactivity analysis centred on spike protein, crossreactivity against other viral proteins was not assessed. Crossreactive clones showed significantly weaker SARS-CoV-2-driven expansion than monoreactive clones, consistent with antigenic imprinting. Approximately 60% of donors had memory CD4+ clonotypes that crossrecognized SARS-CoV-2 and at least one common cold coronavirus spike.

Comment on this clone: Its cognate antigen has yet to be identified. Base qualities are not at hand, and no much larger clone is one base apart.

DNA from CEF-cultured naive and memory CD4+ T cells underwent immunoSEQ TCR-beta sequencing at survey level. In the original analysis: During preprocessing, nonproductive sequences were removed, as were CDR3s that did not start with C, did not end with F or W, or were shorter than 7 amino acids. The MANAFEST web app identified antigen-specific clonotypes based on expansion compared with the reference and other culture wells. A clone counted as positive if significantly expanded in 2 of 3 replicate wells versus the reference culture at FDR below 0.05. Positive clones also required significant expansion versus all other tandem wells and an odds ratio above 5. Cultured and uncultured naive and memory CD4+ repertoires were searched for CDR3s previously identified as spike- and CEF-reactive. CDR3 homology was quantified as pairwise Levenshtein distance, calculated with the stringdist R package after three terminal residues were trimmed from each end. TCRdb holds this immuneACCESS table with in-frame rearrangements only. Some clones are missing; in checked studies, unresolved V genes explain under half, and the rest has no known cause. D and trimming come from the DNA, and the V and J calls and clone size come from that table. The sample records 41,000 or so clones, over 75% of which are singletons. The ten largest clones add up to around 1.2% of the sample.

Reading from cysteine to phenylalanine, the CDR3 counts 16 amino acids. Only CDR3 DNA remains: 48 bases, in frame from the first base. V is cut by 6 bases and J by 5 bases, and the space between the germline ends is 20 bases. Taken from the germline V gene (reference sequence), the CDR1 and CDR2 loops are SGHNT and YYREEE. Naive and memory CD4+ T cells were separated from cryopreserved PBMCs through CD4 enrichment, which was followed by EasySep naive CD4+ T cell enrichment. For around ten days, 75,000 to 100,000 sorted naive or memory CD4+ T cells were cultured together with CEF peptides and T cell-depleted PBMCs at a 1:1 ratio. Each peptide culture condition was generally run in triplicate replicate wells. Ficoll-Paque PLUS gradient centrifugation was used to isolate PBMCs from leukapheresis product or whole blood. PBMCs were either used fresh in the expansion assay or cryopreserved at -140 degrees C. The QIAamp Micro DNA Kit was used to extract genomic DNA from the CD4+ T cells.

The specimen was naive CD4+ T cells from PBMCs, cultured in vitro. The cell subset or site label, read with the paper, signifies: naive CD4+ T cells isolated by negative enrichment. This receptor was identified in an adult with COVID-19. This sequence uses TRBV5-4 and TRBJ2-2; the D gene is tentatively TRBD1 or TRBD2, each matching 5 bases. The nucleotides read TGTGCCAGCACCTTAGGGACCGCGTCCCTAACCGGGGAGCTGTTTTTT. Translated, this is CASTLGTASLTGELFF.